The present entry profiles one T cell receptor beta chain with its context. Its antigen remains unknown. The record originates from a study of cytomegalovirus exposure and HLA in healthy donors. Study-wide background: The approximately 110 validation repertoires used the same platform as the 500 to 700 first-cohort repertoires, a later analysis reported.

CDR1 is KGHSH, CDR2 LQKENI, per germline. V was clipped by 0 bases and J by 7 bases; unmatched bases: 3. The CDR3 is 15 amino acids. Whole-study findings and limits: Whilst most TCR sequences proved rare, a subset of public TCRs occurred across many donors. Published work reported that the classifier diagnosed cytomegalovirus status with high specificity and sensitivity.

Profiling relied on immunoSEQ multiplex PCR, and the TCRdb table lists in-frame clones only, not all of them. The data contain about 120,000 clones, approximately 87% of them singletons. V is TRBV18 and J is TRBJ1-4; 9 positions match TRBD1. The TCR sequence derives from a woman aged 30 to 39 in good health and CMV-seronegative. Material: PBMCs. CDR3 amino acids: CASSPPDRGAEKLFF. In DNA, the CDR3 is TGTGCCAGCTCACCACCGGACAGGGGAGCTGAAAAACTGTTTTTT.